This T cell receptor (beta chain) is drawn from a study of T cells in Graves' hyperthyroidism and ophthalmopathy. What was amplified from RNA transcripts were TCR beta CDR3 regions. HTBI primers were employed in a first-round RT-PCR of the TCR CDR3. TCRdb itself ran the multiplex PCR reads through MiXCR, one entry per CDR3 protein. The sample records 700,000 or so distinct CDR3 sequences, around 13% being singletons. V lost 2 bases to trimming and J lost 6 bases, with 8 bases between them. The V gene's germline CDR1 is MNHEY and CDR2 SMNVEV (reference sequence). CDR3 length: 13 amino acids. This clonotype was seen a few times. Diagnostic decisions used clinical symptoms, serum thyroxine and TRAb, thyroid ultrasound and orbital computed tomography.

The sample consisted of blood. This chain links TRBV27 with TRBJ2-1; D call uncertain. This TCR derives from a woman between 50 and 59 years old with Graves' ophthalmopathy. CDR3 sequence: CASSLGHLNEQFF. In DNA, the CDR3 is TGTGCCAGCAGTTTAGGCCACCTCAATGAGCAGTTCTTC.